This T cell receptor beta chain was sequenced during a study of shared clonotypes between healthy human individuals. Study-level background: Researchers assigned three CD4 naive, three CD4 memory, two CD8 naive and one CD8 memory plate to each donor. Study-wide points: A handful of donors shared approximately 5% of their naive CD4 clonotypes.

The germline V gene has CDR1 LGHNA and CDR2 YSLEER. V was clipped by 0 bases and J by 4 bases; unmatched bases: 7. CDR3 length: 16 amino acids. This clone was observed a single time. What it recognizes is unknown. In the authors' workflow: For the immunoSEQ data, sequences were junction-only without quality scores, so filtering differed. Profiling relied on immunoSEQ multiplex PCR, and the TCRdb table lists in-frame clones only, not all of them. That table supplies the V and J calls and clone size; D and trimming were determined from the DNA. In the table there are roughly 2.6 million clones, roughly 92% of which are singletons.

Sequencing was carried out using naive CD4+ T cells sorted from blood. Subset noted: CD45RA+ positively selected. V gene TRBV4-3 combines with J gene TRBJ2-3; 7 positions match TRBD2. The clonotype comes from a man between 18 and 29 years old in good health. The CDR3 coding sequence is TGCGCCAGCAGCCAAGAGCGCGGGAGCTTCCCAGATACGCAGTATTTT. Translating it yields CASSQERGSFPDTQYF.